The rows below give T cell receptor beta chains drawn from one sample of a study of blood T cells in healthy people across ages. TCRdb reprocessed the 5' RACE reads via MiXCR and lists one record per CDR3 protein. The sample has some 1.5 million distinct CDR3 sequences, under 55% seen once; the top ten hold around 4%. Sequencing used blood. The receptors derive from a woman aged 18-35 years in good health. CDR3s include the opening cysteine and the closing phenylalanine or tryptophan. Fields, in order: CDR3 protein, CDR3 DNA, J gene, V gene, D gene, clone size. D genes are given only for firm matches. Size tells how often a clone was seen (once, few, many) or the class of an expanded clone, and some rows leave it out.

CDR3 protein: CASRESRVPYGYTF
CDR3 DNA: TGTGCCAGCAGGGAAAGCAGGGTTCCCTATGGCTACACCTTC
J gene: TRBJ1-2
V gene: TRBV12-3/TRBV12-4
D gene: -
clone size: -

CDR3 protein: CSASPGTDYNEQFF
CDR3 DNA: TGCAGTGCTTCTCCCGGGACAGACTACAATGAGCAGTTCTTC
J gene: TRBJ2-1
V gene: TRBV20-1
D gene: TRBD1
clone size: -

CDR3 protein: CSAPTRGGRLGDTQYF
CDR3 DNA: TGCAGTGCCCCAACCCGGGGGGGCAGATTAGGAGATACGCAGTATTTT
J gene: TRBJ2-3
V gene: TRBV20-1
D gene: TRBD2
clone size: -

CDR3 protein: CASSSPGPSRSRWEKLFF
CDR3 DNA: TGTGCCAGCAGCTCACCGGGACCGAGTAGATCTAGATGGGAAAAACTGTTTTTT
J gene: TRBJ1-4
V gene: TRBV7-8
D gene: -
clone size: -

CDR3 protein: CASSLPGIGTEAFF
CDR3 DNA: TGTGCCAGCAGCTTACCGGGGATAGGAACTGAAGCTTTCTTT
J gene: TRBJ1-1
V gene: TRBV5-5
D gene: -
clone size: few

CDR3 protein: CASSSTRRGLQETQYF
CDR3 DNA: TGTGCCAGCAGCTCTACCAGACGGGGTCTACAAGAGACCCAGTACTTC
J gene: TRBJ2-5
V gene: TRBV11-2
D gene: -
clone size: -

CDR3 protein: CASRRTRSGTGELFF
CDR3 DNA: TGTGCCAGCAGACGGACAAGGTCGGGCACCGGGGAGCTGTTTTTT
J gene: TRBJ2-2
V gene: TRBV12-3/TRBV12-4
D gene: -
clone size: -

CDR3 protein: CASSVRASGLGEQFF
CDR3 DNA: TGTGCCAGCAGCGTACGGGCTAGCGGCCTTGGGGAGCAGTTCTTC
J gene: TRBJ2-1
V gene: TRBV9
D gene: TRBD2
clone size: many

CDR3 protein: CASSKVGRKVLHTQYEQYF
CDR3 DNA: TGTGCCAGCAGCAAAGTAGGGCGAAAGGTCCTCCATACTCAATACGAGCAGTACTTC
J gene: TRBJ2-7
V gene: TRBV21-1
D gene: -
clone size: -

CDR3 protein: CASSPGTGGIRFYGYTF
CDR3 DNA: TGCGCCAGCAGCCCAGGGACAGGGGGGATCCGTTTCTATGGCTACACCTTC
J gene: TRBJ1-2
V gene: TRBV4-1
D gene: TRBD1
clone size: -

CDR3 protein: CASSYGDNRGYTF
CDR3 DNA: TGTGCCAGCAGTTACGGGGACAATCGAGGCTACACCTTC
J gene: TRBJ1-2
V gene: TRBV6-5
D gene: -
clone size: -

CDR3 protein: CSASRGQRAYEQYF
CDR3 DNA: TGCAGTGCTAGCAGGGGACAGCGGGCTTACGAGCAGTACTTC
J gene: TRBJ2-7
V gene: TRBV20-1
D gene: -
clone size: -

CDR3 protein: CASSLAGGHRFLEKLFF
CDR3 DNA: TGTGCCAGCAGCTTAGCAGGCGGCCATCGGTTTTTGGAAAAACTGTTTTTT
J gene: TRBJ1-4
V gene: TRBV7-8
D gene: -
clone size: -

CDR3 protein: CSAQDRGRESGELFF
CDR3 DNA: TGCAGTGCTCAAGACAGGGGGAGAGAATCCGGGGAGCTGTTTTTT
J gene: TRBJ2-2
V gene: TRBV20-1
D gene: TRBD1
clone size: -

CDR3 protein: CASSPREGLVGQAYF
CDR3 DNA: TGTGCCAGCTCACCTCGGGAAGGACTGGTTGGACAGGCGTACTTC
J gene: TRBJ2-7
V gene: TRBV18
D gene: TRBD1
clone size: -

CDR3 protein: CASSLTGAQQYF
CDR3 DNA: TGTGCCAGCAGTTTGACAGGGGCTCAGCAGTACTTC
J gene: TRBJ2-5
V gene: TRBV6-1
D gene: TRBD1
clone size: -

CDR3 protein: CASSPGPGQPQHF
CDR3 DNA: TGTGCCAGCAGTCCAGGGCCCGGTCAGCCCCAGCATTTT
J gene: TRBJ1-5
V gene: TRBV3-1
D gene: -
clone size: many

CDR3 protein: CASSEAGDLGYNEQFF
CDR3 DNA: TGTGCCAGCAGTGAAGCTGGGGATCTAGGGTACAATGAGCAGTTCTTC
J gene: TRBJ2-1
V gene: TRBV6-1
D gene: -
clone size: -

CDR3 protein: CASSLEREDLNTQYF
CDR3 DNA: TGTGCCAGCAGTTTAGAACGGGAAGACCTTAATACGCAGTATTTT
J gene: TRBJ2-3
V gene: TRBV28
D gene: -
clone size: -

CDR3 protein: CASSSGSNNSPLHF
CDR3 DNA: TGTGCCAGCAGCTCCGGGTCAAATAATTCACCCCTCCACTTT
J gene: TRBJ1-6
V gene: TRBV7-9
D gene: -
clone size: once

CDR3 protein: CASSQWDFQTQYF
CDR3 DNA: TGTGCCAGCAGCCAGTGGGACTTTCAGACCCAGTACTTC
J gene: TRBJ2-5
V gene: TRBV14
D gene: -
clone size: -

CDR3 protein: CASNRLGISSYNEQFF
CDR3 DNA: TGTGCCAGCAACCGACTGGGTATAAGCTCCTACAATGAGCAGTTCTTC
J gene: TRBJ2-1
V gene: TRBV6-1
D gene: -
clone size: few

CDR3 protein: CASSSADRGSEKLFF
CDR3 DNA: TGTGCCAGCAGCAGCGCCGACAGGGGGTCTGAAAAACTGTTTTTT
J gene: TRBJ1-4
V gene: TRBV5-6
D gene: TRBD1
clone size: -

CDR3 protein: CASSLVGSGDYGYTF
CDR3 DNA: TGTGCCAGCAGCTTGGTTGGGTCGGGCGACTATGGCTACACCTTC
J gene: TRBJ1-2
V gene: TRBV5-5
D gene: -
clone size: few

CDR3 protein: CASSPGDGNYGYTF
CDR3 DNA: TGTGCCAGCAGTCCCGGGGACGGTAACTATGGCTACACCTTC
J gene: TRBJ1-2
V gene: TRBV27
D gene: -
clone size: few

CDR3 protein: CASSSRGAGRHQPQHF
CDR3 DNA: TGTGCCAGCAGCTCGAGAGGGGCAGGACGACATCAGCCCCAGCATTTT
J gene: TRBJ1-5
V gene: TRBV7-9
D gene: -
clone size: -

CDR3 protein: CASSYGQAKNIQYF
CDR3 DNA: TGTGCCAGCAGTTACGGTCAAGCCAAAAACATTCAGTACTTC
J gene: TRBJ2-4
V gene: TRBV6-2/TRBV6-3
D gene: -
clone size: few

CDR3 protein: CASSQVWAGSAQETQYF
CDR3 DNA: TGTGCTAGCAGCCAAGTGTGGGCGGGGTCCGCTCAAGAGACCCAGTACTTC
J gene: TRBJ2-5
V gene: TRBV3-1
D gene: -
clone size: -

CDR3 protein: CASRQQGLGEQYF
CDR3 DNA: TGTGCCAGCAGACAACAGGGGTTGGGGGAGCAGTACTTC
J gene: TRBJ2-5
V gene: TRBV6-5
D gene: TRBD1
clone size: -

CDR3 protein: CASSERGDTQYF
CDR3 DNA: TGTGCCAGCAGTGAGCGGGGAGATACGCAGTATTTT
J gene: TRBJ2-3
V gene: TRBV6-1
D gene: -
clone size: few

CDR3 protein: CASSRTYPNYGYTF
CDR3 DNA: TGTGCCAGCAGTCGGACATACCCTAACTATGGCTACACCTTC
J gene: TRBJ1-2
V gene: TRBV12-3/TRBV12-4
D gene: -
clone size: once

CDR3 protein: CSARPPAGTEAFF
CDR3 DNA: TGCAGTGCTAGACCGCCGGCCGGGACTGAAGCTTTCTTT
J gene: TRBJ1-1
V gene: TRBV20-1
D gene: -
clone size: once

CDR3 protein: CASSLGQSYYGYTF
CDR3 DNA: TGTGCCAGCAGCTTAGGCCAGAGCTACTATGGCTACACCTTC
J gene: TRBJ1-2
V gene: TRBV11-2
D gene: -
clone size: -

CDR3 protein: CASSLPGQGGSDEQFF
CDR3 DNA: TGTGCCAGCAGCTTACCGGGACAGGGTGGTTCAGATGAGCAGTTCTTC
J gene: TRBJ2-1
V gene: TRBV7-9
D gene: TRBD1
clone size: few

CDR3 protein: CASSPQARALNYNEQFF
CDR3 DNA: TGTGCCAGCAGCCCCCAGGCGCGGGCCCTAAACTACAATGAGCAGTTCTTC
J gene: TRBJ2-1
V gene: TRBV7-2
D gene: -
clone size: once

CDR3 protein: CASSSDRGSGERGAPMDTQYF
CDR3 DNA: TGTGCCAGCAGCTCCGACAGGGGTTCGGGTGAGCGGGGGGCCCCCATGGATACGCAGTATTTT
J gene: TRBJ2-3
V gene: TRBV6-1
D gene: -
clone size: -

CDR3 protein: CASSQEAPGSGGYNEQYF
CDR3 DNA: TGTGCCAGCAGCCAAGAAGCGCCGGGTAGCGGGGGGTACAATGAGCAGTACTTC
J gene: TRBJ2-5
V gene: TRBV3-1
D gene: TRBD2
clone size: -

CDR3 protein: CASSLVSSGAYTGELFF
CDR3 DNA: TGTGCCAGCAGCTTAGTGTCTAGCGGGGCCTACACCGGGGAGCTGTTTTTT
J gene: TRBJ2-2
V gene: TRBV7-2
D gene: TRBD2
clone size: -

CDR3 protein: CASSQAHSGETQYF
CDR3 DNA: TGCGCCAGCAGCCAAGCCCACAGCGGCGAGACCCAGTACTTC
J gene: TRBJ2-5
V gene: TRBV4-3
D gene: -
clone size: -

CDR3 protein: CASSDAAGADTQYF
CDR3 DNA: TGTGCCAGCAGTGACGCAGCGGGAGCAGATACGCAGTATTTT
J gene: TRBJ2-3
V gene: TRBV6-4
D gene: TRBD2
clone size: -

CDR3 protein: CASSIPRLAGEQFF
CDR3 DNA: TGTGCCAGCAGCATACCGAGACTAGCTGGTGAGCAGTTCTTC
J gene: TRBJ2-1
V gene: TRBV7-9
D gene: TRBD2
clone size: -

CDR3 protein: CASSFRDTDQETQYF
CDR3 DNA: TGTGCCAGCAGCTTCCGGGACACGGACCAAGAGACCCAGTACTTC
J gene: TRBJ2-5
V gene: TRBV5-7
D gene: -
clone size: -

CDR3 protein: CASSKVGRDRGHVSGYTF
CDR3 DNA: TGTGCCAGCAGCAAAGTTGGACGGGACAGGGGGCATGTTTCGGGCTACACCTTC
J gene: TRBJ1-2
V gene: TRBV21-1
D gene: -
clone size: -

CDR3 protein: CASSPDRVAKNIQYF
CDR3 DNA: TGTGCCAGTAGTCCGGACAGGGTAGCCAAAAACATTCAGTACTTC
J gene: TRBJ2-4
V gene: TRBV19
D gene: TRBD1
clone size: few

CDR3 protein: CASSLDYRAPTEAFF
CDR3 DNA: TGTGCCAGCAGCTTAGATTACAGGGCCCCCACTGAAGCTTTCTTT
J gene: TRBJ1-1
V gene: TRBV11-2
D gene: -
clone size: -

CDR3 protein: CASSLEGHSNTEAFF
CDR3 DNA: TGTGCCAGCAGCTTAGAGGGACATTCGAACACTGAAGCTTTCTTT
J gene: TRBJ1-1
V gene: TRBV7-9
D gene: -
clone size: -

CDR3 protein: CASSLLDSSGPLHF
CDR3 DNA: TGTGCCAGCAGTTTATTAGACAGTTCGGGGCCCCTCCACTTT
J gene: TRBJ1-6
V gene: TRBV27
D gene: -
clone size: -

CDR3 protein: CARLAGVTDTQYF
CDR3 DNA: TGCGCCAGACTAGCGGGGGTCACAGATACGCAGTATTTT
J gene: TRBJ2-3
V gene: TRBV4-3
D gene: TRBD2
clone size: -

CDR3 protein: CSGGGENTEAFF
CDR3 DNA: TGCAGTGGGGGGGGAGAGAACACTGAAGCTTTCTTT
J gene: TRBJ1-1
V gene: TRBV20-1
D gene: -
clone size: -

CDR3 protein: CASTDGLGWTEAFF
CDR3 DNA: TGTGCCAGCACGGACGGGCTCGGGTGGACTGAAGCTTTCTTT
J gene: TRBJ1-1
V gene: TRBV28
D gene: -
clone size: -

CDR3 protein: CASSLRRTGGGYTF
CDR3 DNA: TGTGCCAGCAGCTTAAGGAGGACAGGGGGAGGCTACACCTTC
J gene: TRBJ1-2
V gene: TRBV7-6
D gene: TRBD1
clone size: -

CDR3 protein: CASRPDRVYGYTF
CDR3 DNA: TGTGCCAGCAGGCCGGACAGGGTCTATGGCTACACCTTC
J gene: TRBJ1-2
V gene: TRBV6-5
D gene: TRBD1
clone size: few

CDR3 protein: CASSFEDRYQPQHF
CDR3 DNA: TGTGCCAGCAGCTTCGAGGACAGGTATCAGCCCCAGCATTTT
J gene: TRBJ1-5
V gene: TRBV7-9
D gene: TRBD1
clone size: -

CDR3 protein: CSARGQPSGYGYTF
CDR3 DNA: TGCAGTGCTAGGGGACAGCCCTCAGGCTATGGCTACACCTTC
J gene: TRBJ1-2
V gene: TRBV20-1
D gene: TRBD1
clone size: -

CDR3 protein: CASSQDGRGTSKNIQYF
CDR3 DNA: TGCGCCAGCAGCCAAGATGGGCGCGGGACATCCAAAAACATTCAGTACTTC
J gene: TRBJ2-4
V gene: TRBV4-1
D gene: -
clone size: few

CDR3 protein: CASSQDEALKGTQYF
CDR3 DNA: TGTGCCAGCAGCCAAGATGAAGCGTTGAAGGGGACCCAGTACTTC
J gene: TRBJ2-5
V gene: TRBV4-2
D gene: -
clone size: many